The rows below give T cell receptor beta chains drawn from one sample of a study of blood T cell repertoires in COVID-19. TCRdb's table, derived via immunoSEQ multiplex PCR, lists solely in-frame clones and lacks some. The sample lists 300,000 or so clones, about nine tenths occurring once. The sequenced material came from peripheral blood. The origin of the receptors is a man aged 50-59 years with active or convalescent COVID-19. CDR3s include the opening cysteine and the closing phenylalanine or tryptophan. The D gene is left open where the match is weak. Expanded clones are given a class, and other clones once, few, many or no size at all.

j_gene | v_gene | abundance | d_gene | CDR3aa | CDR3nt
TRBJ1-5 | TRBV19 | NA | NA | CASYNRDGSNQPQHF | TGTGCCAGCTATAACAGGGACGGGAGCAATCAGCCCCAGCATTTT
TRBJ1-4 | TRBV25-1 | few | TRBD1 | CASSPWGQGNEKLFF | TGTGCCAGCAGTCCTTGGGGACAGGGTAATGAAAAACTGTTTTTT
TRBJ2-3 | TRBV6-6 | NA | NA | CASRTRDSTDTQYF | TGTGCCAGCAGGACCCGGGACTCCACAGATACGCAGTATTTT
TRBJ2-2 | TRBV7-3 | NA | NA | CASSLWGGANTGELFF | TGTGCCAGCAGCTTATGGGGCGGGGCTAACACCGGGGAGCTGTTTTTT
TRBJ2-3 | TRBV28 | NA | NA | CASRRTSTDTQYF | TGTGCCAGCAGGAGGACTAGCACAGATACGCAGTATTTT
TRBJ2-1 | TRBV19 | NA | TRBD1 | CASSIDHRGPYNEQFF | TGTGCCAGTAGTATAGATCACAGGGGCCCCTACAATGAGCAGTTCTTC
TRBJ2-7 | TRBV27 | NA | NA | CASSPRTGRGRSYSYEQYF | TGTGCCAGCAGTCCGAGGACAGGTCGCGGGAGGTCCTACTCCTACGAGCAGTACTTC
TRBJ2-7 | TRBV20-1 | NA | NA | CSAYYYEQYF | TGCAGTGCTTATTACTACGAGCAGTACTTC
TRBJ2-2 | TRBV11-3 | once | NA | CASSFAGESGELFF | TGTGCCAGCAGCTTCGCAGGGGAATCGGGGGAGCTGTTTTTT
TRBJ1-5 | TRBV5-6 | NA | NA | CASSSFQDSSNQPQHF | TGTGCCAGCAGCTCTTTCCAGGACAGTAGCAATCAGCCCCAGCATTTT
TRBJ2-5 | TRBV18 | NA | TRBD2 | CASSPLGLAGNQETQYF | TGTGCCAGCTCACCATTAGGGCTAGCGGGGAATCAAGAGACCCAGTACTTC
TRBJ2-7 | TRBV4-3 | NA | NA | CASSQERDSYEQYF | TGCGCCAGCAGCCAAGAGAGGGATTCCTACGAGCAGTACTTC
TRBJ2-2 | TRBV10-1 | few | TRBD1 | CASSDPGQGVGELFF | TGCGCCAGCAGTGACCCGGGACAGGGCGTCGGGGAGCTGTTTTTT
TRBJ2-7 | TRBV5-1 | few | TRBD1 | CASSLAGTANEQYF | TGCGCCAGCAGCTTAGCCGGGACAGCAAACGAGCAGTACTTC
TRBJ2-7 | TRBV11-2 | NA | NA | CASSLDLDTSHKQYF | TGTGCCAGCAGCTTAGATCTGGACACCTCTCACAAGCAGTACTTC
TRBJ2-4 | TRBV2 | NA | NA | CASSTDGRGWDIQYF | TGTGCCAGCAGTACCGATGGGCGGGGCTGGGACATTCAGTACTTC
TRBJ2-1 | TRBV28 | NA | NA | CASSLRGEQFF | TGTGCCAGCAGTTTAAGGGGTGAGCAGTTCTTC
TRBJ1-2 | TRBV28 | NA | NA | CASSSPGVSSGYTF | TGTGCCAGCAGTTCCCCGGGTGTGTCGAGTGGCTACACCTTC
TRBJ1-1 | TRBV5-4 | NA | TRBD1 | CASSLRDRGRYNTEAFF | TGTGCCAGCAGCTTAAGGGACAGGGGAAGATATAACACTGAAGCTTTCTTT
TRBJ1-4 | TRBV19 | NA | NA | CASSIDGHTGIGYEKLFF | TGTGCCAGTAGTATAGATGGCCATACAGGGATCGGTTATGAAAAACTGTTTTTT
TRBJ1-2 | TRBV7-8 | NA | NA | CASSFPQRGEGYTF | TGTGCCAGCAGCTTCCCACAGCGGGGGGAAGGCTACACCTTC
TRBJ2-3 | TRBV11-1 | many | TRBD2 | CASEAGGPNTQYF | TGTGCCAGCGAAGCGGGGGGGCCGAATACGCAGTATTTT
TRBJ2-6 | TRBV5-4 | NA | TRBD1 | CASNHQARGRAGANVLTF | TGTGCCAGCAATCACCAGGCGAGGGGGCGCGCTGGGGCCAACGTCCTGACTTTC
TRBJ1-6 | TRBV7-9 | NA | NA | CASSPGGPTVRSPLHF | TGTGCCAGCAGCCCCGGGGGACCGACAGTCAGGTCACCCCTCCACTTT
TRBJ1-6 | TRBV7-2 | NA | NA | CASSLVRGSYNSPLHF | TGTGCCAGCAGCTTAGTGAGGGGGTCCTATAATTCACCCCTCCACTTT
TRBJ2-7 | TRBV29-1 | NA | TRBD1 | CSVAPGTGVSEQYF | TGCAGCGTTGCCCCCGGGACAGGGGTTTCCGAGCAGTACTTC
TRBJ2-1 | TRBV29-1 | NA | NA | CSVGFGMYNEQFF | TGCAGCGTTGGTTTCGGGATGTACAATGAGCAGTTCTTC
TRBJ2-3 | TRBV28 | NA | NA | CASSYPPRKGTDTQYF | TGTGCCAGCAGTTACCCCCCCAGAAAGGGGACAGATACGCAGTATTTT
TRBJ1-2 | TRBV14 | NA | NA | CASSQGRDYGYTF | TGTGCCAGCAGCCAGGGGCGCGACTATGGCTACACCTTC
TRBJ2-5 | TRBV5-6 | NA | TRBD1 | CASSLTGARQETQYF | TGTGCCAGCAGCTTAACAGGGGCCCGACAAGAGACCCAGTACTTC
TRBJ1-2 | TRBV20-1 | NA | NA | CSARTDSGYTF | TGCAGTGCTAGAACGGACTCCGGCTACACCTTC
TRBJ1-2 | TRBV4-3 | NA | NA | CASSPTQAHNYGYTF | TGCGCCAGCAGCCCCACTCAGGCCCATAACTATGGCTACACCTTC
TRBJ1-2 | TRBV6-6 | NA | NA | CASSYSTRNSNYGYTF | TGTGCCAGCAGTTACTCAACCCGAAACTCTAACTATGGCTACACCTTC
TRBJ2-7 | TRBV10-3 | NA | TRBD1 | CAINRQGSYEQYF | TGTGCCATCAATAGACAGGGCTCCTACGAGCAGTACTTC
TRBJ2-1 | TRBV2 | NA | TRBD1 | CASTRDRAYNEQFF | TGTGCCAGCACCCGGGACAGGGCCTACAATGAGCAGTTCTTC
TRBJ1-5 | TRBV4-2 | NA | NA | CASSHGGTQPQHF | TGTGCCAGCAGCCACGGCGGGACTCAGCCCCAGCATTTT
TRBJ2-7 | TRBV5-1 | NA | TRBD2 | CASSPSGGQISYEQYF | TGCGCCAGCAGCCCAAGCGGGGGGCAAATTTCCTACGAGCAGTACTTC
TRBJ1-5 | TRBV15 | NA | NA | CATSREGWRLSNQPQHF | TGTGCCACCAGCAGAGAGGGATGGAGGCTTAGCAATCAGCCCCAGCATTTT
TRBJ2-3 | TRBV6-6 | NA | NA | CASKVARGTDTQYF | TGTGCCAGCAAGGTGGCCAGGGGCACAGATACGCAGTATTTT
TRBJ1-4 | TRBV7-9 | NA | NA | CASSFLGQGGKLFF | TGTGCCAGCAGCTTCCTGGGCCAGGGAGGAAAACTGTTTTTT
TRBJ2-7 | TRBV2 | NA | NA | CASSVAFEQYF | TGTGCCAGCAGTGTCGCGTTCGAGCAGTACTTC